Shown below are 21 T cell receptor beta chains from a single sample sequenced in a study of patients and donors after allogeneic stem cell transplantation. One entry per CDR3 protein results from TCRdb running MiXCR on the RT-PCR reads. The data hold about 200,000 distinct CDR3 sequences, with around 40% observed a single time. The sequenced material came from blood, either unsorted or a sorted T cell fraction (not recorded which). All receptors derive from a human donor who was either an allogeneic HSCT recipient or a stem cell or donor lymphocyte infusion donor (not recorded which). It is not recorded whose cells these are; they may come from a transplant donor.

The chain couples TRBV28 to TRBJ2-3; D is undetermined. The CDR3 runs 15 residues. Germline V gene sequence: CDR1 MDHEN, CDR2 SYDVKM. V was clipped by 6 bases and J by 1 base, with 14 bases between them. CDR3 coding DNA: TGTGCCAGCAGGGGCCAGGTGTGGGGCACAGATACGCAGTATTTT. Translating it yields CASRGQVWGTDTQYF.

The chain uses TRBV5-1 and TRBJ1-2, with 7 bases fitting TRBD1. The CDR3 length is 14 residues. Per germline, CDR1 SGHRS and CDR2 YFSETQ. V gave up 4 bases and J gave up 4 bases; unmatched junction bases: 7. The CDR3 nucleotides are TGCGCCAGCAGCCTCACGGACAGGCCCTATGGCTACACCTTC. The encoded protein is CASSLTDRPYGYTF.

This chain connects TRBV3-1 to TRBJ2-2; D is ambiguous. V was pared by 2 bases and J by 6 bases, with 7 bases between. Germline loops: CDR1 LGHDT, CDR2 YNNKEL (reference sequence). There are 13 residues in the CDR3. CDR3 amino acids: CASSQFSSGELFF. CDR3 coding DNA: TGTGCCAGCAGCCAATTTTCCTCCGGGGAGCTGTTTTTT.

The CDR3 coding sequence is TGTGCCAGCAGTTTCGTGGGACTAGCGGGGGGGCTGGTGACCCAGTACTTC. Protein sequence: CASSFVGLAGGLVTQYF. The chain recombines TRBV12-3 or TRBV12-4 with TRBJ2-5, with 16 bases fitting TRBD2. Trimming removed 3 bases from V and 7 bases from J; junction bases left unmatched: 8. This CDR3 has 17 amino acids.

The chain carries TRBV4-1 and TRBJ1-5; D unresolved. The germline V and J ends were trimmed by 4 bases and 3 bases, with 7 bases remaining between them. Germline V gene lookup returns CDR1 MGHRA and CDR2 YSYEKL. The CDR3 covers 13 residues. The DNA for the CDR3 is TGCGCCAGCAGCCCGCAGCACAATCAGCCCCAGCATTTT. Its protein is CASSPQHNQPQHF.

This clonotype was seen a few times. The chain employs TRBV4-3 and TRBJ1-1; no reliable D call. V was cut by 4 bases and J by 0 bases, with 12 bases left in between. There are 15 residues in the CDR3. Germline loops: CDR1 LGHNA, CDR2 YSLEER. The CDR3 nucleotides read TGCGCCAGCAGCCCTCGAGAGAATCTGAACACTGAAGCTTTCTTT. The encoded protein is CASSPRENLNTEAFF.

In regard to this clonotype: At one boundary the junction diverges from the germline segment, which might be a read error. V and J are TRBV5-1 and TRBJ1-1, with D maybe TRBD1 (5 bases). Per germline, CDR1 SGHRS and CDR2 YFSETQ. CDR3 length equals 14 residues. DNA for the CDR3: TGCGCCAGCAGCTTGGAGGTCCGGGGGACTGAAGCTCTCTTT. It specifies CASSLEVRGTEALF.

The table lists this clonotype with a few counts. The rearrangement links TRBV6-5 to TRBJ2-2; 7 nucleotides align to TRBD1. The V segment lost 5 bases and the J segment 5 bases; nucleotides outside the gene matches: 8. The CDR3 extends over 15 amino acids. CDR1 is MNHEY and CDR2 is SVGAGI in the germline V gene. CDR3 bases: TGTGCCAGCAGTACACAGGGGTTGAGGACCGGGGAGCTGTTTTTT. As protein: CASSTQGLRTGELFF.

This chain links TRBV20-1 with TRBJ2-7; 7 nucleotides line up with TRBD2. The CDR3 runs to 15 residues. Trimming took 0 bases from V and 3 from J; bases not matched to a gene: 8. CDR1 and CDR2 from the germline V gene are DFQATT and SNEGSKA (reference sequence). In nucleotides, the CDR3 is TGCAGTGCTAGAGATCCAGCGGGGACGGTCTACGAGCAGTACTTC. This sequence encodes CSARDPAGTVYEQYF.

This clonotype was observed a handful of times. The chain is built from TRBV4-3 and TRBJ2-1; 11 bases align to TRBD1. Germline CDR1 LGHNA, CDR2 YSLEER. The CDR3 contains 15 residues. Trimming at V came to 1 base and at J to 10 bases, leaving 6 bases not matched to a gene. For the CDR3, the DNA is TGCGCCAGCAGCCAAGGCGGGACAGGGGGTAGGGAGCAGTTCTTC. Translating gives CASSQGGTGGREQFF.

The chain joins TRBV27 to TRBJ1-6; tentative D call: TRBD1 (6 bases). The germline gives CDR1 MNHEY, CDR2 SMNVEV (reference sequence). The length of the CDR3 is 13 residues. The ends were cut back, 3 bases at V and 10 bases at J, with 10 bases in the middle. The CDR3 nucleotides are TGTGCCAGCAGTTTCCGCGGGGGCTCACCCCTCCACTTT. Protein product: CASSFRGGSPLHF.

DNA for the CDR3: TGCGCCAGCAGCCCTGAGACGGCGACCGGGGAGCTGTTTTTT. It specifies CASSPETATGELFF. This chain connects TRBV5-1 to TRBJ2-2; D unresolved. With 4 bases removed from V and 5 bases from J, the gap between germline ends came to 12 bases. CDR3 length: 14 residues. Germline V CDR1 and CDR2: SGHRS, YFSETQ. Drawing the rest from reference TRBV5-1 and TRBJ2-2, the complete variable domain is KAGVTQTPRYLIKTRGQQVTLSCSPISGHRSVSWYQQTPGQGLQFLFEYFSETQRNKGNFPGRFSGRQFSNSRSEMNVSTLELGDSALYLCASSPETATGELFFGEGSRLTVL.

This clonotype was seen a few times. This chain uses TRBV4-2 with TRBJ1-1; 9 bases match TRBD1. This CDR3 region has 14 residues. Per the germline V gene, CDR1 is LGHNA and CDR2 is YNFKEQ. V was pared by 3 bases and J by 4 bases, with 3 bases of the junction left unmatched. CDR3 DNA sequence: TGTGCCAGCAGCCAGGGACAGGGCGGCACTGAAGCTTTCTTT. Residues: CASSQGQGGTEAFF.

The DNA of the CDR3 is TGCAGTGCTAGAGGCTATAGCAATCAGCCCCAGCATTTT. Translation: CSARGYSNQPQHF. This chain links TRBV20-1 with TRBJ1-5; unclear D gene. Deletions cut 1 base from V and 0 bases from J, with 4 bases between. Germline V gene data show CDR1 as DFQATT and CDR2 as SNEGSKA (reference sequence). The CDR3 length is 13 residues.

V and J are TRBV2 and TRBJ2-5; the match to TRBD2 covers 7 bases. Unmatched junction bases numbered 7, after V lost 0 bases and J lost 3 bases. CDR1 SNHLY and CDR2 FYNNEI come from the germline V gene. The CDR3 extends over 16 amino acids. This chain's CDR3 is CASSEALSRGKETQYF. The CDR3, as DNA: TGTGCCAGCAGTGAAGCGCTTTCGCGGGGGAAAGAGACCCAGTACTTC.

The chain recombines TRBV4-1 with TRBJ2-1; 11 nucleotides match TRBD2. The CDR3 sequence is 13 residues long. V lost 6 bases and J lost 10; bases outside the gene matches: 5. CDR1 is MGHRA and CDR2 is YSYEKL in the germline V gene. DNA for the CDR3: TGCGCCAGCAGGGTTAGCGGGGGGGCCGAGCAGTTCTTC. It specifies CASRVSGGAEQFF.

The CDR3, as DNA: TGCGCCAGCAGCCCGGCGGCGGGGCTAGATACGCAGTATTTT. Its translation is CASSPAAGLDTQYF. V gene TRBV5-1 combines with J gene TRBJ2-3; a possible D gene is TRBD2 (6 bases). V was trimmed by 4 bases and J by 5 bases, leaving 14 bases between them. This CDR3 contains 14 residues. Germline V gene lookup returns CDR1 SGHRS and CDR2 YFSETQ.

In its sample, this clonotype was seen a few times. Written as DNA, the CDR3 is TGTGCCAGCAGTTTAGGACAGGGGGATCAGCCCCAGCATTTT. It codes for CASSLGQGDQPQHF. This chain uses TRBV28 with TRBJ1-5, with TRBD1 matching over 10 bases. This CDR3 region has 14 residues. Germline V gene sequence: CDR1 MDHEN, CDR2 SYDVKM. The J segment lost 5 bases and the V segment lost 2 bases, leaving 0 bases of the junction unmatched.

This clonotype was found a few times. The genes are TRBV12-3 or TRBV12-4 and TRBJ1-5, with 8 bases that match TRBD1. Trimming took 0 bases from V and 7 from J; bases not matched to a gene: 8. CDR3 length equals 16 residues. In DNA, the CDR3 is TGTGCCAGCAGTTTAGCCAGCAGGGGGCTAAGGCAGCCCCAGCATTTT. Residues: CASSLASRGLRQPQHF.

V is TRBV7-3 and J is TRBJ2-1, with D possibly TRBD2 on 6 matching bases. The CDR3 is 11 residues long. Germline-derived CDR1 and CDR2 are SGHTA and FQGTGA. For the CDR3, the DNA is TGTGCTAGTAGCGGTAACAATGAGCAGTTCTTC. Translating it yields CASSGNNEQFF.

Details on this clonotype: Relative to the germline gene, one junction end is altered; a read error may explain this. The chain couples TRBV29-1 to TRBJ2-1; no reliable D call. The germline V gene has CDR1 SQVTM and CDR2 ANQGSEA. This CDR3 is 11 amino acids long. The CDR3 DNA sequence: TGCAGCGTTGTGAGAGGAAATGAGCAATTCTTC. Translating it yields CSVVRGNEQFF.